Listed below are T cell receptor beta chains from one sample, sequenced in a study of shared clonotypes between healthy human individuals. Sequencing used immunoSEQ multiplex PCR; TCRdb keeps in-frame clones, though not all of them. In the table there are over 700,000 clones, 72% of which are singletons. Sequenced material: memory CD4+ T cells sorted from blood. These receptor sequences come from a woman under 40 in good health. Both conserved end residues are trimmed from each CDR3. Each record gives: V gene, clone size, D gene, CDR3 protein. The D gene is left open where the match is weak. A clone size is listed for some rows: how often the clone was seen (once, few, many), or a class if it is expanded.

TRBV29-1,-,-,SGRDPRDEKLF
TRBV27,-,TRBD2,ASSLRPPPLAGVANEQF
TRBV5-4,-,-,ATLTPTSSYNEQF
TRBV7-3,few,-,ASSLGLQVNEKLF
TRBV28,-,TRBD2,ASSSGGGLNLGSQY
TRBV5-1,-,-,ASSSGAGTGELF
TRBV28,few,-,ASSLNNQPQH
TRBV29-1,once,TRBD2,SVVTSGSPNEQF
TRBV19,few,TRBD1,ASRGLTGFEMDTEAF
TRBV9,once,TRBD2,ASSVTSGRANEQF
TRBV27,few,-,ASSLFGGGENTGELF
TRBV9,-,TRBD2,ASSIRLAGYNEQF
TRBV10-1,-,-,ASSWSYTGELF
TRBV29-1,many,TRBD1,SVSGTGGETQY
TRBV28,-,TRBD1,ASRQGSYYGYT
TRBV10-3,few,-,AISEHVDSGYT
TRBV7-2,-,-,ASSSQQAYEQY
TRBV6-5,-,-,ASSSSSGPNTGELF
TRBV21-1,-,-,ASSNPYPGKGKNIQY
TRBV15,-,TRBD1,ATSRLGQGDQPQH
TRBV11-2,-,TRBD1,ASSSRTGLAYEQY
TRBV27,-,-,ASSLGRGGAVPYEQY
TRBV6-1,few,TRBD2,ASSEGGGSSYNEQF
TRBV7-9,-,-,ASSLVPGSYNEQF
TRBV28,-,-,ASRRTGSYEQY
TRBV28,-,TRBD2,ASVPSGRDTQY
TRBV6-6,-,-,ASSSTPRDSAETQY
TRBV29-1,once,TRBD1,SATVGTATYEQY
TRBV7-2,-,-,ASSSYGNEQF
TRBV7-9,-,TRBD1,ASSLSDRGVTGELF
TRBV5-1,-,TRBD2,ASSPLAGADTQY
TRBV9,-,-,ASSGLSWAGELF
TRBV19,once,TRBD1,ASSKGQGNEKLF
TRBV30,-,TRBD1,AWSVVALGTGVKSPLH
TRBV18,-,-,ASSPPDPKETQY
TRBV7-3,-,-,ASSLSTSLYNEQF
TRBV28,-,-,ASSFGLGAF
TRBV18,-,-,ASSGQTNEKLF
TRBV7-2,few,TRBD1,ASSIQRDSYGYT
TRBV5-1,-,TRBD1,ASSLGQGANTGELF
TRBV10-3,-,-,AISADTAYEQY
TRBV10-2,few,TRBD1,ASSAGQGYEQY
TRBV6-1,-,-,ASSVQGGTEAF
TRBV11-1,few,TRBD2,ASSSIAGPYNEQF
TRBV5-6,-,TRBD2,ASSSKLAGGFYADTQY
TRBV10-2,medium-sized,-,ASTLDYGGEQY
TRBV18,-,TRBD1,ASSQGLTGLYSGANVLT
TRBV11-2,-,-,ASSLGQGRANTGELF
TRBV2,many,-,ASSVEGIRPQH
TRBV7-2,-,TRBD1,ASSSQGPETQY
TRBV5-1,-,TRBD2,ASSPLLAGGETQY
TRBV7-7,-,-,ASSLAETDTQY
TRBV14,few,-,ASSQEGFPQRYGYT
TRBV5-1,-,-,ASSTGRGPGELF
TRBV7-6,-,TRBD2,ASSPLAGGGNEQF
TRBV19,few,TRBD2,ASSTGLANFRETQY
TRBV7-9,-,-,ASSSGVAYNEQF
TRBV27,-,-,ASSPVGGTDGEQY
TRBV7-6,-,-,ASSFQSGDTDNEQF